This section outlines one T cell receptor (beta chain) sequence together with its context. Using immunoSEQ multiplex PCR, the repertoire was profiled, and TCRdb retains in-frame clones only, with some absent. This repertoire shows 130,000 to 150,000 clones, 80% to 95% found once; its top ten account for more than 3%. CDR3 length: 16 amino acids. Looked up from germline, CDR1 is MNHEY and CDR2 is SVGAGI. V shed 3 bases and J shed 5 bases, with 19 bases lying between them. This entry belongs to a study of control samples from healthy donors and cancer patients. The chain carries TRBV6-5 and TRBJ1-1; TRBD1 is a possible D gene (5 bases). The receptor was derived from a man under 40 in good health. The sequenced sample consisted of blood. This CDR3 reads CASSYRGVSGNTEAFF. The DNA for the CDR3 is TGTGCCAGCAGTTATCGAGGTGTTTCAGGGAATACTGAAGCTTTCTTT.